The T cell receptor beta chain described here comes from a study of shared clonotypes between healthy human individuals. Overall study: Donors had three CD4 naive, three CD4 memory, two CD8 naive and one CD8 memory plate apiece.

Regarding the study as a whole: Clonotype sharing among donors, it was expected, would be affected by sequencing depth. Naive CD4 clonotype sharing across four donors was 4% to 5%.

Each sorted subset replicate got 200 ng genomic DNA, 25,000 to 35,000 genomes. Clones were read by immunoSEQ multiplex PCR, and TCRdb kept only the in-frame ones, dropping some. The sample yields over a million clones, roughly 96% seen once. Details on this clone: Antigen: not known.

CDR3 length: 14 amino acids. V shed 0 bases and J shed 12 bases, with 16 bases lying between them. The germline V gene encodes CDR1 SGHAT and CDR2 FQNNGV. V is TRBV11-2 and J is TRBJ2-3, with D uncertain. Specimen: naive CD4+ T cells sorted from blood. Subset denoted: CD45RA+ positively selected. The source of this sequence is a man aged 25 to 40 in good health. CDR3 DNA sequence: TGTGCCAGCAGCTTAGATAATCAAGCTCTACCACAGTATTTT. Translation: CASSLDNQALPQYF.